Only a few counts were recorded for the clone carrying this TCR beta chain. The source of the sample is a study of blood T cell repertoires in COVID-19. Study background: Sites across the United States, Italy and Spain contributed samples from acute and convalescent COVID-19. Sources were T cells, B-cell-depleted T cells, or PBMCs; the material itself was cDNA or gDNA.

This CDR3 region has 12 residues. Losses at the gene ends were 8 bases for V and 7 bases for J; bases not matched to a gene: 6. Germline lookup yields CDR1 KGHDR and CDR2 SFDVKD. Original processing notes: By means of reference gene primer amplification, nucleated cell counts were estimated. Sequencing used immunoSEQ multiplex PCR; TCRdb keeps in-frame clones, though not all of them. That table is the source of V, J and clone size, and D and trimming were worked out from the DNA. This sample yields fewer than 85,000 clones, of which around two thirds are seen a single time; 2.6% belongs to the top ten.

Sequencing was done on a sample of peripheral blood. The receptor comes from a human donor with acute or convalescent COVID-19. The donor label of this sample is uncertain. V and J are TRBV24-1 and TRBJ1-1, with TRBD1 identical over 7 bases. The chain's CDR3 is CATKGALGEAFF. For the CDR3, the DNA is TGTGCCACCAAGGGGGCGCTGGGTGAAGCTTTCTTT.